Each of the 21 T cell receptor beta chains below was sequenced from the same sample in a study of CD8+CD57+ T cells in acquired aplastic anemia. Genomic DNA served as template for TCR beta VDJ and CDR3 profiling. TCRdb independently ran MiXCR on the reads; one entry per CDR3 protein. The sample yields about 250,000 distinct CDR3 sequences, more than 40% seen once. Patients included in sequencing had previously demonstrated CD8+CD57+ cell expansion by flow cytometry. Specimen: sorted CD4+, CD8+, or CD8+CD57+ T cells (not recorded which) from PBMCs. Every receptor here comes from a human donor with aplastic anemia.

The V and J genes are TRBV15 and TRBJ2-7; D may be TRBD1 or TRBD2 (6 bases each). Germline V gives CDR1 LNHNV, CDR2 YYDKDF (reference sequence). The length of the CDR3 is 14 residues. V was trimmed by 0 bases and J by 6 bases, leaving 12 bases between them. The CDR3 nucleotides read TGTGCCACCAGCAGAGATAGGGGGGCACGCGAGCAGTACTTC. This gives the protein CATSRDRGAREQYF.

This clonotype occurred a few times. The J gene is TRBJ1-4, the V gene TRBV4-3; 10 nucleotides agree with TRBD1. This CDR3 spans 18 amino acids. V shed 0 bases, J shed 0 bases, and the junction held 4 bases outside the gene matches. CDR1 and CDR2 (germline): LGHNA, YSLEER. CDR3 amino acids: CASSQEDRGGPTNEKLFF. DNA of the CDR3: TGCGCCAGCAGCCAAGAGGACAGGGGGGGACCAACTAATGAAAAACTGTTTTTT.

The chain recombines TRBV2 with TRBJ2-1, with 8 bases aligning to TRBD2. The CDR3 length is 16 residues. V dropped 0 bases and J dropped 4; count of bases not matched to a gene: 5. Germline lookup yields CDR1 SNHLY and CDR2 FYNNEI. The CDR3 reads CASSEAPAGVYNEQFF. The DNA of the CDR3 is TGTGCCAGCAGTGAAGCCCCAGCGGGGGTATACAATGAGCAGTTCTTC.

This clonotype has a handful of counts. The chain combines TRBV20-1 with TRBJ1-6; 8 bases align to TRBD1. CDR1 and CDR2 from the germline V gene are DFQATT and SNEGSKA (reference sequence). Losses at the gene ends were 6 bases for V and 9 bases for J; bases not matched to a gene: 10. The CDR3 length is 14 residues. CDR3 residues: CSARYDRGGSPLHF. The CDR3 DNA follows: TGCAGTGCGCGGTACGACAGGGGCGGTTCACCCCTCCACTTT.

This clonotype appeared once. This chain uses TRBV5-1 with TRBJ2-1, with TRBD1 identical over 9 bases. V lost 4 bases, J lost 6 bases, and 8 bases stayed unmatched. The CDR3 consists of 15 residues. Germline V gene lookup returns CDR1 SGHRS and CDR2 YFSETQ. The CDR3 sequence is CASSRGTGRGNEQFF. CDR3 DNA: TGCGCCAGCAGCCGTGGGACAGGGCGCGGCAATGAGCAGTTCTTC.

CDR3 coding DNA: TGCAGCGTTGGGGACAGGTGGTTCGAGACCCAGTACTTC. The encoded protein is CSVGDRWFETQYF. The J gene is TRBJ2-5, the V gene TRBV29-1, with 8 bases fitting TRBD1. The CDR3 spans 13 residues. Germline values: CDR1 SQVTM, CDR2 ANQGSEA. V was pared by 4 bases and J by 5 bases, with 6 bases of the junction left unmatched. Together with reference TRBV29-1 and TRBJ2-5, the CDR3 gives the full variable domain: SAVISQKPSRDICQRGTSLTIQCQVDSQVTMMFWYRQQPGQSLTLIATANQGSEATYESGFVIDKFPISRPNLTFSTLTVSNMSPEDSSIYLCSVGDRWFETQYFGPGTRLLVL.

This clonotype was counted a few times. The V call is TRBV6-6, the J call TRBJ2-1; D gene unclear. The CDR3 is 13 amino acids. V was cut by 5 bases and J by 8 bases, with 13 bases left in between. CDR1 and CDR2 (germline): MNHNY, SVGAGI (reference sequence). CDR3 sequence: CASSPQLRDEQFF. The CDR3, as DNA: TGTGCCAGCAGTCCCCAACTAAGGGATGAGCAGTTCTTC.

This rearrangement joins TRBV9 to TRBJ2-7; TRBD1 matches at 8 bases. V gave up 0 bases and J gave up 5 bases; unmatched junction bases: 7. CDR1 SGDLS and CDR2 YYNGEE come from the germline V gene. The CDR3 totals 15 residues. For the CDR3, the DNA is TGTGCCAGCAGCGTAGGGGGACAGGTCTTCGACGAGCAGTACTTC. The encoded protein is CASSVGGQVFDEQYF.

This clonotype was counted many times. V gene TRBV7-8 combines with J gene TRBJ2-3; D is perhaps TRBD2 (5 bases). Trimming removed 5 bases at V and 2 bases at J, with 17 bases between. The germline V gene has CDR1 SGHVS and CDR2 FQNEAQ. The CDR3 spans 16 residues. CDR3 protein: CASSLQPGKPTDTQYF. CDR3 sequence (DNA): TGTGCCAGCAGCCTCCAACCGGGAAAACCCACAGATACGCAGTATTTT.

This clonotype appeared a single time. The V gene is TRBV6-1, the J gene TRBJ2-3; no definite D call. Deletions cut 5 bases from V and 11 bases from J, with 20 bases between. There are 14 residues in the CDR3. In germline, CDR1 is MNHNS, CDR2 SASEGT. The CDR3 reads CASSPPMETNEQYF. CDR3 coding DNA: TGTGCCAGCAGTCCACCTATGGAGACCAATGAGCAGTATTTT.

This clonotype was found many times. The chain recombines TRBV5-1 with TRBJ1-1; tentatively, D is TRBD1 (5 bases). This CDR3 comprises 16 residues. Germline CDR1 SGHRS, CDR2 YFSETQ. The germline V and J ends were trimmed by 1 base and 1 base, with 14 bases remaining between them. The CDR3 here is CASSLMTDNQNTEAFF. In nucleotides, the CDR3 is TGCGCCAGCAGCTTGATGACAGACAACCAGAACACTGAAGCTTTCTTT.

This clonotype was seen ten or more times. The chain couples TRBV19 to TRBJ1-4; D is possibly TRBD1 (6 bases). The length of the CDR3 is 13 residues. From germline, CDR1 is LNHDA and CDR2 SQIVND (reference sequence). V shed 6 bases and J shed 5 bases, with 10 bases lying between them. The CDR3: CASRTGENEKLFF. CDR3 nucleotide sequence: TGTGCCAGTAGGACAGGAGAGAATGAAAAACTGTTTTTT.

This clonotype was recorded at least ten times. This rearrangement joins TRBV20-1 to TRBJ2-6, with a possible D match to TRBD2 (5 bases). CDR1 DFQATT and CDR2 SNEGSKA come from the germline V gene (reference sequence). Trimming cost V 3 bases and J 0 bases, with 15 bases left between them. This CDR3 is 17 amino acids long. CDR3 in amino acids: CSASEDFSTSGANVLTF. The DNA of the CDR3 is TGCAGTGCTAGTGAGGACTTTTCGACCTCTGGGGCCAACGTCCTGACTTTC.

In regard to this clonotype: An end of the junction differs from the germline gene, which may be a read error. This chain joins TRBV7-9 and TRBJ2-1; D might be TRBD1 (5 bases). The CDR3 extends over 14 amino acids. Germline loops: CDR1 SEHNR, CDR2 FQNEAQ (reference sequence). This CDR3 reads CASSLSRADNERFF. The CDR3 DNA follows: TGTGCCAGCAGCTTATCCCGGGCGGACAATGAGCGGTTCTTC. The full variable domain, its missing parts supplied by reference TRBV7-9 and TRBJ2-1, is DTGVSQNPRHKITKRGQNVTFRCDPISEHNRLYWYRQTLGQGPEFLTYFQNEAQLEKSRLLSDRFSAERPKGSFSTLEIQRTEQGDSAMYLCASSLSRADNERFFGPGTRLTVL.

The CDR3 loop reads CASSYTGEGYTF. The DNA for the CDR3 is TGCGCCAGCAGTTATACCGGGGAAGGCTACACCTTC. The J gene is TRBJ1-2, the V gene TRBV5-1, with D unclear. Deletions cut 5 bases from V and 8 bases from J, with 13 bases between. Per the germline V gene, CDR1 is SGHRS and CDR2 is YFSETQ. CDR3 length equals 12 residues.

In its sample, this clonotype was seen many times. V is TRBV4-1 and J is TRBJ2-7; 10 bases are a match to TRBD2. Trimming at V came to 4 bases and at J to 2 bases, leaving 5 bases not matched to a gene. The CDR3 runs to 15 residues. Germline lookup yields CDR1 MGHRA and CDR2 YSYEKL. CDR3 DNA: TGCGCCAGCAGCCCTCGGACTAGCGGAACCTACGAGCAGTACTTC. It codes for CASSPRTSGTYEQYF.

This clonotype was observed many times. This sequence joins TRBV4-1 and TRBJ2-3, with 10 bases matching TRBD2. CDR1 and CDR2 (germline): MGHRA, YSYEKL. This CDR3 is 16 amino acids long. Trimming took 4 bases from V and 2 from J; bases not matched to a gene: 6. The CDR3 DNA is TGCGCCAGCAGCCCACGGACTAGCGGTGACACAGATACGCAGTATTTT. Translated: CASSPRTSGDTDTQYF.

V is TRBV7-2 and J is TRBJ2-1; TRBD1 is a possible D gene (7 bases). The J call is uncertain, as TRBJ2-5 better fits the DNA end. CDR1 and CDR2 from the germline V gene are SGHTA and FQGNSA. CDR3 length: 16 amino acids. CDR3 sequence reads: CASSQGGGGVGETQYF. CDR3 in DNA: TGTGCCAGCAGCCAGGGGGGTGGCGGGGTGGGGGAGACCCAGTACTTC.

This clonotype came up many times. The rearrangement joins TRBV5-1 to TRBJ2-1, with 7 positions matching TRBD2. This CDR3 is built from 13 residues. Germline loops: CDR1 SGHRS, CDR2 YFSETQ. After removal of 6 bases from V and 3 bases from J, the junction contained 3 bases not matched to a gene. CDR3 nucleotides: TGCGCCAGCACGACTAGCAGCTACAATGAGCAGTTCTTC. Its protein product is CASTTSSYNEQFF.

This chain uses TRBV14 with TRBJ1-1; D possibly corresponds to TRBD1 (5 bases). Trimming took off 4 bases at V and 11 bases at J, with 11 bases between the two ends. The CDR3 consists of 11 residues. Germline V gene sequence: CDR1 SGHDN, CDR2 FVKESK. CDR3: CASSLGGDAFF. The CDR3 nucleotides are TGTGCCAGCAGCCTCGGGGGGGACGCTTTCTTT.

The chain is built from TRBV24-1 and TRBJ1-5; D might be TRBD1 (6 bases). V gave up 4 bases and J gave up 3 bases, with 9 bases separating them. The CDR3 is 14 amino acids. CDR1 is KGHDR and CDR2 is SFDVKD in the germline V gene. The CDR3 nucleotides are TGTGCCACCAGTGACAGGGGATTCAATCAGCCCCAGCATTTT. Amino acid sequence: CATSDRGFNQPQHF.